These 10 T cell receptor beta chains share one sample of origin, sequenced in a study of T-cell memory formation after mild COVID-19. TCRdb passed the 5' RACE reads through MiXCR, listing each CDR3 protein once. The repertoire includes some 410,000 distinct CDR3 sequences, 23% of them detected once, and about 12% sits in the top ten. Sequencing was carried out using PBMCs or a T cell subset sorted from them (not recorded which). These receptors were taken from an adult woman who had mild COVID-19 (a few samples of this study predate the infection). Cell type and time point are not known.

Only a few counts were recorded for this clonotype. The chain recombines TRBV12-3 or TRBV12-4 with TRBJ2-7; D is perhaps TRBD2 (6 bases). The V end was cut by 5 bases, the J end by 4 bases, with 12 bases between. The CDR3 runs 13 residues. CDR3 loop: CASSTGEVYEQYF. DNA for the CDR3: TGTGCCAGCAGTACGGGGGAAGTTTACGAGCAGTACTTC.

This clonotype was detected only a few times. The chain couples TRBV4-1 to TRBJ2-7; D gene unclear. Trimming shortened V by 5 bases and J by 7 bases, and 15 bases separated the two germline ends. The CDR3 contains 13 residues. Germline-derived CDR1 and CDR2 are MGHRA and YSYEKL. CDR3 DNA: TGCGCCAGCAGCTACCGTGTGGAGAGTGAGCAGTACTTC. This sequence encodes CASSYRVESEQYF.

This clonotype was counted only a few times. The DNA for the CDR3 is TGTGCCAGCAGCCCCAGGACTAGCGGGGGCGGGAGCTCCTACAATGAGCAGTTCTTC. Protein product: CASSPRTSGGGSSYNEQFF. The chain uses TRBV9 and TRBJ2-1, with TRBD2 identical over 13 bases. CDR1 and CDR2 (germline): SGDLS, YYNGEE. This CDR3 region has 19 residues. J gave up 0 bases and V 4 bases, and 10 bases lay outside the gene matches.

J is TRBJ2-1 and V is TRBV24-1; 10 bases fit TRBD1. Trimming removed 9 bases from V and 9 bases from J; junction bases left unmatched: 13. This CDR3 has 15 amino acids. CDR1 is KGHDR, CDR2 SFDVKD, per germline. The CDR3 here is CATGDRDRGQVEQFF. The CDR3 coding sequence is TGTGCCACCGGGGACCGGGACAGGGGTCAGGTTGAGCAGTTCTTC.

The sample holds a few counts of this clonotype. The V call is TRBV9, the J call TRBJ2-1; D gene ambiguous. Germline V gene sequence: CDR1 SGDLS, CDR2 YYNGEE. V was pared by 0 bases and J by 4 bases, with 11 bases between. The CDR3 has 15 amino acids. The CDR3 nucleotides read TGTGCCAGCAGCGTAGAGGGTAACTTTTACAATGAGCAGTTCTTC. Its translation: CASSVEGNFYNEQFF.

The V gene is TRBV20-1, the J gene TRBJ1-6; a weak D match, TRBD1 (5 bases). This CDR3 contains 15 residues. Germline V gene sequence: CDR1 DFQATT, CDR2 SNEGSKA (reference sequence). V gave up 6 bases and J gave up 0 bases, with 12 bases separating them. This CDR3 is CSAPRGVSYNSPLHF. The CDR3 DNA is TGCAGTGCCCCTCGGGGGGTCTCCTATAATTCACCCCTCCACTTT.

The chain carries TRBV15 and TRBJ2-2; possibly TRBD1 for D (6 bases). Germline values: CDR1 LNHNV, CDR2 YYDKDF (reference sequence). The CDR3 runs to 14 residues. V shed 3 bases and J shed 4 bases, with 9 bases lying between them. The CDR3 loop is CATSSTGSTGELFF. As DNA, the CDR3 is TGTGCCACCAGCAGTACAGGGAGCACCGGGGAGCTGTTTTTT.

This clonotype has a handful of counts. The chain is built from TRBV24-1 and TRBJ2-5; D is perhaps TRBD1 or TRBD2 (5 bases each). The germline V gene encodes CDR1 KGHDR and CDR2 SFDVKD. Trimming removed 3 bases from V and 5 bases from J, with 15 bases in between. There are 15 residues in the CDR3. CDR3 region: CATSDGGGIAETQYF. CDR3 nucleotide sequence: TGTGCCACCAGTGATGGGGGTGGCATCGCCGAGACCCAGTACTTC.

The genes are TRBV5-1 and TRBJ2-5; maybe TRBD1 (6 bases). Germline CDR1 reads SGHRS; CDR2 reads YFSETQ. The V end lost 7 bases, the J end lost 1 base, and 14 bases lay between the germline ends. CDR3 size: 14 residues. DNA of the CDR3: TGCGCCAGCGGCCGAGGGGGAACCCAAGAGACCCAGTACTTC. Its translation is CASGRGGTQETQYF.

The CDR3 sequence: CASSFHREPRPTEAFF. The CDR3 DNA reads TGTGCCAGCAGTTTCCACAGGGAGCCACGCCCTACTGAAGCTTTCTTT. The rearrangement joins TRBV27 to TRBJ1-1; maybe TRBD1 (6 bases). Germline V CDR1 and CDR2: MNHEY, SMNVEV (reference sequence). This CDR3 contains 16 residues. V dropped 3 bases and J dropped 5 bases, with 19 bases sitting between them.